This T cell receptor beta chain came from a study of blood T cell repertoires in COVID-19 (dated by TCRdb to 2020 to 2022). A note on the overall study: The collaborator samples originated in the United States, Italy and Spain and spanned the acute and convalescent phases of COVID-19. The material from the prospective study consisted of cDNA or gDNA derived from T cells, B-cell-depleted T cells, or PBMCs. Deeply sampled blood TCRbeta repertoires from subjects exposed to, actively infected with, or recovered from COVID-19 were included in the dataset. The repertoires were released in a freely available public database intended as a resource for research on the immune response to SARS-CoV-2. Samples were obtained from the ongoing ImmuneRACE study (first 160 participants) and from over 1,000 subjects provided by 6 global collaborators. Nearly every sample came with metadata listing a de-identified subject ID, COVID-19 status, age in years and sex. Where available, HLA class I and class II types were taken from metadata supplied by the sample provider and were not determined by assay-based typing.

In Seattle, one collaborating source enrolled patients while the infection was active and tracked those patients longitudinally over the course of disease. Each collaborating institution followed its own protocols to collect whole blood in K2EDTA tubes. For TCRbeta analysis, collaborators shipped samples as frozen whole blood, isolated PBMCs, or DNA extracted from either of those sample types. The study at large found these results: Clinical and demographic metadata were provided uncurated, with the amount varying by source and participant.

There are a few counts of this clone. The target of this receptor is not known. Base qualities were left out, and no much larger clone turns up one base away. The immunoSEQ Assay, a bias-controlled multiplex PCR, was used to amplify TCRbeta CDR3 regions from genomic DNA. Per the authors' processing: Within the assay, amplification of reference gene primers was used to estimate how many nucleated cells each sample contained. Sequence reads were collapsed and filtered to measure the absolute abundance of every unique TCRbeta CDR3 rearrangement. Productive Simpson clonality was computed per sample as the square root of Simpson's diversity index over productive rearrangements. The table comes from immuneACCESS by way of TCRdb, which keeps in-frame sequences with V and J called. Part of the clones is missing from these tables; in studies checked, under half for an unresolved V gene and the rest for unknown reasons. The V and J calls and the clone size are those of that table, but D and trimming were determined from the DNA. The sample data list 250,000 to 400,000 clones, and approximately 88% of these were observed just once. The ten largest clones represent approximately 1.8% of the sample.

The CDR3, cysteine through phenylalanine, is 17 amino acids long. Only the CDR3 portion is preserved as DNA: 51 bases, with reading frame beginning at the first base. Trimming accounts for 2 bases at V and 2 bases at J, while the number of junction bases matched to no gene is 9. Reading the germline V gene gives CDR1 SGHTA and CDR2 FQGNSA. Sequenced sample: peripheral blood. The clonotype originates from a woman aged 25 to 39 with COVID-19, enrolled during active disease. The rearrangement joined TRBV7-2 to TRBJ2-7, and TRBD2 matches 10 of the central bases. The nucleotides are TGTGCCAGCAGCTTAACTAGCGGGACCGCACTAACCTACGAGCAGTACTTC. This translates into CASSLTSGTALTYEQYF.